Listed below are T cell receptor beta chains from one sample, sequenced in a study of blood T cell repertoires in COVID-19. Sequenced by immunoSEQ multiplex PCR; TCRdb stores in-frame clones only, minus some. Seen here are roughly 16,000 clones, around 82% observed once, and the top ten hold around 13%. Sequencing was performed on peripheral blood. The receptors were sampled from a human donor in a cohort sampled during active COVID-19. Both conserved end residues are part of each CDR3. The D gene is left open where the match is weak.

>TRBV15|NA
CATSEGDTKANYGYTF
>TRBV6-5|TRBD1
CATGTGGAGANVLTF
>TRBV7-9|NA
CASTPRGTREANYGYTF
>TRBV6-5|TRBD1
CASIRGQGNEQYF
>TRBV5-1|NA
CASRPGLRWNGELFF
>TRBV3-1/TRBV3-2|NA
CASSSGVRGEQYF
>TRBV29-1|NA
CSAGSGQMNTEAFF
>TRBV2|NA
CASTGTHSYNEQFF
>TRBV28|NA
CASSFLAGSGGGRETQYF
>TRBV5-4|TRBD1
CASSLAGGETQYF
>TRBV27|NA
CASSPRHPGQETQYF